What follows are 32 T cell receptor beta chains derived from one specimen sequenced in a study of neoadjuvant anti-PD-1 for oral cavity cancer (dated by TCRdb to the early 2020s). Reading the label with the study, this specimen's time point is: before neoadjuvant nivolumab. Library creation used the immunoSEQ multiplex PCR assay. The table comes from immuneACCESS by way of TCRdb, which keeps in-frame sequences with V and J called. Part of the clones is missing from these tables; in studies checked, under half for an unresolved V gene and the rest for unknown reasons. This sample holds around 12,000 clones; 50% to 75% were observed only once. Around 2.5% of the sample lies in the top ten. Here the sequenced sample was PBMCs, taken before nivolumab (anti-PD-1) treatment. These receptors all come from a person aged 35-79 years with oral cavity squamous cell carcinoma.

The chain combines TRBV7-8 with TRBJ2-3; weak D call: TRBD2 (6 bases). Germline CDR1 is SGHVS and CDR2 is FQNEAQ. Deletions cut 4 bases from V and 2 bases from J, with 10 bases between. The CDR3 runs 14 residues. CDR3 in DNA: TGTGCCAGCAGCTCCGGACTATACACAGATACGCAGTATTTT. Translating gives CASSSGLYTDTQYF.

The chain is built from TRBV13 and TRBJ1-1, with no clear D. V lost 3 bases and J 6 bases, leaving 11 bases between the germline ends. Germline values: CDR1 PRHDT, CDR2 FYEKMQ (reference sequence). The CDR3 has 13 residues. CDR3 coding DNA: TGTGCCAGCAGCTTTGGGCAGCTCTCTGAAGCTTTCTTT. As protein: CASSFGQLSEAFF.

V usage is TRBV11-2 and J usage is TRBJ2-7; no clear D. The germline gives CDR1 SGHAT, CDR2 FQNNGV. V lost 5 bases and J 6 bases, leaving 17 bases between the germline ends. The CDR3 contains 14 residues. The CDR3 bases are TGTGCCAGCAGCCCAACCCTGGCGGTGGGCGAGCAGTACTTC. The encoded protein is CASSPTLAVGEQYF.

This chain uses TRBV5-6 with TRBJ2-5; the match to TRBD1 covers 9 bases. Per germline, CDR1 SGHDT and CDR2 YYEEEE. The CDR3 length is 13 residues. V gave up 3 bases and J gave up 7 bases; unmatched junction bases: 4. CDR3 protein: CASSSPDRGTQYF. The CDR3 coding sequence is TGTGCCAGCAGCTCTCCGGACAGGGGGACCCAGTACTTC. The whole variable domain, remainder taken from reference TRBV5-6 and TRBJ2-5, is DAGVTQSPTHLIKTRGQQVTLRCSPKSGHDTVSWYQQALGQGPQFIFQYYEEEERQRGNFPDRFSGHQFPNYSSELNVNALLLGDSALYLCASSSPDRGTQYFGPGTRLLVL.

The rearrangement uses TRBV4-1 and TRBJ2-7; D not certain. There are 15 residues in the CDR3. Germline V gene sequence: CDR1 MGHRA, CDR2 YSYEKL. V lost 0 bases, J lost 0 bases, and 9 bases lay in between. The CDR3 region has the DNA TGCGCCAGCAGCCAAGAAGCTATAAGCTCCTACGAGCAGTACTTC. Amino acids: CASSQEAISSYEQYF.

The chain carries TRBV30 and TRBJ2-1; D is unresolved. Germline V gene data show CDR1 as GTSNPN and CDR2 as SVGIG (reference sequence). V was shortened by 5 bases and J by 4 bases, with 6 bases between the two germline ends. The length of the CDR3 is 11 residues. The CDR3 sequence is CAWVAYNEQFF. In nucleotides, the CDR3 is TGTGCCTGGGTGGCGTACAATGAGCAGTTCTTC. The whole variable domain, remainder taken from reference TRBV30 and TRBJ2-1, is SQTIHQWPATLVQPVGSPLSLECTVEGTSNPNLYWYRQAAGRGLQLLFYSVGIGQISSEVPQNLSASRPQDRQFILSSKKLLLSDSGFYLCAWVAYNEQFFGPGTRLTVL.

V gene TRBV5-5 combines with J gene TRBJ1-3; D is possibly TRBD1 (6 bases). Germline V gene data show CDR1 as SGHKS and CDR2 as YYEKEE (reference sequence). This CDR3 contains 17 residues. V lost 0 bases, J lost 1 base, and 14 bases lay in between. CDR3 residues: CASSLDWGLRSGNTIYF. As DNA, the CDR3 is TGTGCCAGCAGCTTGGATTGGGGGCTTAGGTCTGGAAACACCATATATTTT.

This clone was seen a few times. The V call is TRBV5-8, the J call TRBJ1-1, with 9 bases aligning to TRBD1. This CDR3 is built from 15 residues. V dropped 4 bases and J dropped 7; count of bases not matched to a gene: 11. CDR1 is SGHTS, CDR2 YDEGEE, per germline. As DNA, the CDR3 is TGTGCCAGCAGCCCGTTGGGACAGGGACTCGTTGAAGCTTTCTTT. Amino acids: CASSPLGQGLVEAFF.

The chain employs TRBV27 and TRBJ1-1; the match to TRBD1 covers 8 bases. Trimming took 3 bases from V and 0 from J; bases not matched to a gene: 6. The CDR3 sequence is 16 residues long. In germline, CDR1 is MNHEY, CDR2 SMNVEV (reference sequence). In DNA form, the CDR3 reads TGTGCCAGCAGTTTGGCCCAGGGGGCCTTGAACACTGAAGCTTTCTTT. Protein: CASSLAQGALNTEAFF.

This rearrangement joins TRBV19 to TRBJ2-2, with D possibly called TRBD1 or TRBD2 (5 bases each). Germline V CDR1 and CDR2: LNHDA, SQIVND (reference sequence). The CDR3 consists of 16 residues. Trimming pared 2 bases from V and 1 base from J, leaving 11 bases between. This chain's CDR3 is CASSILRGENTGELFF. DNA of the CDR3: TGTGCCAGTAGTATACTACGAGGGGAGAACACCGGGGAGCTGTTTTTT. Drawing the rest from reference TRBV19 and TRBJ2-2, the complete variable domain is DGGITQSPKYLFRKEGQNVTLSCEQNLNHDAMYWYRQDPGQGLRLIYYSQIVNDFQKGDIAEGYSVSREKKESFPLTVTSAQKNPTAFYLCASSILRGENTGELFFGEGSRLTVL.

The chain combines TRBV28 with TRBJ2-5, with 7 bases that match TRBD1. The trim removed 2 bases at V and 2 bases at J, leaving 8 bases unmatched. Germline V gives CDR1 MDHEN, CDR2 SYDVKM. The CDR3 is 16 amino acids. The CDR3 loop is CASSLLRGQSQETQYF. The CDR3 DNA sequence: TGTGCCAGCAGTTTACTTAGGGGACAGTCTCAAGAGACCCAGTACTTC.

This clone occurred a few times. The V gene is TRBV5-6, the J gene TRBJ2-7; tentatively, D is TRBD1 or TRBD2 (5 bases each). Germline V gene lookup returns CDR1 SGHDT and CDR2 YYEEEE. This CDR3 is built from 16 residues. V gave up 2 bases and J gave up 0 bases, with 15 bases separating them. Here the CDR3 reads CASSFFRGSSSYEQYF. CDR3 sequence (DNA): TGTGCCAGCAGCTTCTTCCGGGGCAGCAGCTCCTACGAGCAGTACTTC. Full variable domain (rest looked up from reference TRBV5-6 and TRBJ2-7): DAGVTQSPTHLIKTRGQQVTLRCSPKSGHDTVSWYQQALGQGPQFIFQYYEEEERQRGNFPDRFSGHQFPNYSSELNVNALLLGDSALYLCASSFFRGSSSYEQYFGPGTRLTVT.

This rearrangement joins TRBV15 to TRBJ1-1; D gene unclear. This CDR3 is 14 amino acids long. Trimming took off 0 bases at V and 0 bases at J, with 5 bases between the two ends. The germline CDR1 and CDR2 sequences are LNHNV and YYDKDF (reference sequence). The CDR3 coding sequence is TGTGCCACCAGCAGAGACGGGTTGAACACTGAAGCTTTCTTT. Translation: CATSRDGLNTEAFF.

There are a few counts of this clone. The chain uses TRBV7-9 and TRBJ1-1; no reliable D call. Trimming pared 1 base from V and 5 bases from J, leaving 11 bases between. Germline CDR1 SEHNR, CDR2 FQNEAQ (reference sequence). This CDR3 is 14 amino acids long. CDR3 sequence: CASSLGGGLTEAFF. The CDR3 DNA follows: TGTGCCAGCAGCTTAGGCGGTGGGTTAACTGAAGCTTTCTTT.

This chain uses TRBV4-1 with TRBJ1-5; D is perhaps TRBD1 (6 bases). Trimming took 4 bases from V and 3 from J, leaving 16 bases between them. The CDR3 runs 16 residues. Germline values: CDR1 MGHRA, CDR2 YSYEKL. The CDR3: CASSPSSTGLNQPQHF. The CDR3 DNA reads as TGCGCCAGCAGCCCCTCTTCGACAGGACTCAATCAGCCCCAGCATTTT.

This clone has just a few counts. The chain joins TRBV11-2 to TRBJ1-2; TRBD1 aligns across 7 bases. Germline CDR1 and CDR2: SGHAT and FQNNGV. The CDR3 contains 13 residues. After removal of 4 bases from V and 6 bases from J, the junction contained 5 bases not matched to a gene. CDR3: CASSSDRLNGYTF. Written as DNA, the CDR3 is TGTGCCAGCAGCTCGGACAGGTTGAATGGCTACACCTTC.

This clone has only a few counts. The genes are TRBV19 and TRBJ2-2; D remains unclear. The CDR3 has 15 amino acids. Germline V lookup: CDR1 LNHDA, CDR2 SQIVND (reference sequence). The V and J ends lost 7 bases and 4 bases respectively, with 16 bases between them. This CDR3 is CASNDFSWGTGELFF. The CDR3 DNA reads TGTGCCAGTAACGACTTCAGCTGGGGCACCGGGGAGCTGTTTTTT.

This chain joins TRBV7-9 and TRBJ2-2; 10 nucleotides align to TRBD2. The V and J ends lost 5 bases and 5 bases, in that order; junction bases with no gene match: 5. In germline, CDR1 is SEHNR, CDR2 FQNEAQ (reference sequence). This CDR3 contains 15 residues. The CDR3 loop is CASSLSGRDTGELFF. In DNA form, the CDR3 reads TGTGCCAGCAGCCTCAGCGGGAGGGATACCGGGGAGCTGTTTTTT. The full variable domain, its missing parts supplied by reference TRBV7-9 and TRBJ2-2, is DTGVSQNPRHKITKRGQNVTFRCDPISEHNRLYWYRQTLGQGPEFLTYFQNEAQLEKSRLLSDRFSAERPKGSFSTLEIQRTEQGDSAMYLCASSLSGRDTGELFFGEGSRLTVL.

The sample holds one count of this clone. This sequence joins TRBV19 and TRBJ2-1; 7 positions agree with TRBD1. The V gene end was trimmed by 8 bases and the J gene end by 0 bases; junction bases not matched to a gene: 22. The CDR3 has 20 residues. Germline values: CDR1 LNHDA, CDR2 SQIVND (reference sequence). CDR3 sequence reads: CASVLCSQDRVRSSYNEQFF. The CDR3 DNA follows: TGTGCCAGTGTCCTCTGTTCCCAAGACAGGGTCCGGAGCTCCTACAATGAGCAGTTCTTC.

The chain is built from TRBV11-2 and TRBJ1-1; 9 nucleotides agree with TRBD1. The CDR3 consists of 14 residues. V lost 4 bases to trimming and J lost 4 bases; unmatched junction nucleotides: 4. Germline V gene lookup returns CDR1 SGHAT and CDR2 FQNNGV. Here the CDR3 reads CASSSGTGITEAFF. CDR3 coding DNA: TGTGCCAGCAGCTCAGGGACAGGGATCACTGAAGCTTTCTTT. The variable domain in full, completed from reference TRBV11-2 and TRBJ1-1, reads EAGVAQSPRYKIIEKRQSVAFWCNPISGHATLYWYQQILGQGPKLLIQFQNNGVVDDSQLPKDRFSAERLKGVDSTLKIQPAKLEDSAVYLCASSSGTGITEAFFGQGTRLTVV.

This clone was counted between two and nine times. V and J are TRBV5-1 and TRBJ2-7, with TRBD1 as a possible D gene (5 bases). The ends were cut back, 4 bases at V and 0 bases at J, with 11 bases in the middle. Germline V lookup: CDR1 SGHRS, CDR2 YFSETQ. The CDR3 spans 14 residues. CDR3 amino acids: CASSIQALSYEQYF. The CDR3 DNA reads TGCGCCAGCAGCATACAGGCCCTCTCCTACGAGCAGTACTTC.

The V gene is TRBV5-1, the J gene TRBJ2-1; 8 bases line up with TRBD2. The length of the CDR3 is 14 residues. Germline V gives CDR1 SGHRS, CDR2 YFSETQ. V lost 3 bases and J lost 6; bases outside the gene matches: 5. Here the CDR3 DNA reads TGCGCCAGCAGCTCGGGACTAGAGGGCAATGAGCAGTTCTTC. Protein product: CASSSGLEGNEQFF.

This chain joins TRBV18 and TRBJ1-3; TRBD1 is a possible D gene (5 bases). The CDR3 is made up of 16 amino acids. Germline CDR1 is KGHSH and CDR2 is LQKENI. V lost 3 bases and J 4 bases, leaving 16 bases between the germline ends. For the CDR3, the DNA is TGTGCCAGCTCACCCGGCCCCGGGGCTAAGGGAAACACCATATATTTT. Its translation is CASSPGPGAKGNTIYF.

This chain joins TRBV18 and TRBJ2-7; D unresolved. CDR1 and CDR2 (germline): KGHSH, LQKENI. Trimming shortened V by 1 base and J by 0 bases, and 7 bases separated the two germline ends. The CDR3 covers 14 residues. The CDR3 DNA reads TGTGCCAGCTCACCACAAGCATCCTCCTACGAGCAGTACTTC. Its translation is CASSPQASSYEQYF. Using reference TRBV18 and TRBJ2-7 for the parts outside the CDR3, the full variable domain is NAGVMQNPRHLVRRRGQEARLRCSPMKGHSHVYWYRQLPEEGLKFMVYLQKENIIDESGMPKERFSAEFPKEGPSILRIQQVVRGDSAAYFCASSPQASSYEQYFGPGTRLTVT.

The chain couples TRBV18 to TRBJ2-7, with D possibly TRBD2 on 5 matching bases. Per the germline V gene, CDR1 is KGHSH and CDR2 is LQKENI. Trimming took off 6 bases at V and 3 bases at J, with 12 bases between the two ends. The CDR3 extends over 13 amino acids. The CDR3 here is CASSLGLYYEQYF. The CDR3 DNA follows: TGTGCCAGCTCCCTTGGACTTTACTACGAGCAGTACTTC. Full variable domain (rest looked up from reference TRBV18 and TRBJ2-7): NAGVMQNPRHLVRRRGQEARLRCSPMKGHSHVYWYRQLPEEGLKFMVYLQKENIIDESGMPKERFSAEFPKEGPSILRIQQVVRGDSAAYFCASSLGLYYEQYFGPGTRLTVT.

CDR3 in amino acids: CASSVANPSTDTQYF. The CDR3 DNA sequence: TGTGCCAGCAGCGTAGCTAACCCTAGCACAGATACGCAGTATTTT. The rearrangement uses TRBV9 and TRBJ2-3; no reliable D call. Looked up from germline, CDR1 is SGDLS and CDR2 is YYNGEE. V lost 0 bases, J lost 0 bases, and 8 bases lay in between. The CDR3 runs 15 residues.

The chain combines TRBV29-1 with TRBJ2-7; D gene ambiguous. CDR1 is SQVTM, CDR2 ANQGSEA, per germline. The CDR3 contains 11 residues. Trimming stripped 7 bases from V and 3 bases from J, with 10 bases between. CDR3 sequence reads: CSATLGYEQYF. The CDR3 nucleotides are TGCAGCGCCACCTTGGGCTACGAGCAGTACTTC.

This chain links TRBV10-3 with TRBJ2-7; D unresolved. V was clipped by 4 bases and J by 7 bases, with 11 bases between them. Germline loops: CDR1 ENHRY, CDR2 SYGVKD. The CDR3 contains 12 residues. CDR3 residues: CAISGSLGEQYF. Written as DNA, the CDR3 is TGTGCCATCAGTGGTTCGTTAGGGGAGCAGTACTTC.

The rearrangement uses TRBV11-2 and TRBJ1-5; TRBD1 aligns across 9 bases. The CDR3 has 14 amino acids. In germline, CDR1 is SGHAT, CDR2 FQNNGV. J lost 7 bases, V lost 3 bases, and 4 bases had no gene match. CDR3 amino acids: CASSLGQGRQPQHF. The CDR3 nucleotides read TGTGCCAGCAGCTTGGGACAGGGAAGACAGCCCCAGCATTTT.

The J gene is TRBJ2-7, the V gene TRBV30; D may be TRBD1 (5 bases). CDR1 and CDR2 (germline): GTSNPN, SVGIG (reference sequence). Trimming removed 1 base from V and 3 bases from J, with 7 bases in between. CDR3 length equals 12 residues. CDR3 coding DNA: TGTGCCTGGAGTGAGCAGGGCTACGAGCAGTACTTC. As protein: CAWSEQGYEQYF.

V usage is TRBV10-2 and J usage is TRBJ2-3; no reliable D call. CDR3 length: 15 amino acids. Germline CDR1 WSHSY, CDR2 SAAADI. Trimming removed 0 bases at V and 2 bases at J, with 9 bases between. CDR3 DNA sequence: TGCGCCAGCAGTGAGTCGGGCCAACCCACAGATACGCAGTATTTT. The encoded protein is CASSESGQPTDTQYF.

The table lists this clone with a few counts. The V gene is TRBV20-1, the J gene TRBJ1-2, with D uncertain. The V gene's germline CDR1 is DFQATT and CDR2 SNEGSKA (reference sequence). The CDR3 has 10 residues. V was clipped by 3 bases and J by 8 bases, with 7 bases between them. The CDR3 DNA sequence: TGCAGTGCTAGGGACGGCGGCTACACCTTC. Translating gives CSARDGGYTF.